This T cell receptor beta chain was identified in a study of blood T cells in healthy people across ages. Findings of the study overall: Higher naive T cell percentage went strongly together with higher TCR beta diversity.

Primers used in a second PCR of about 7 to 12 cycles were a sample-barcoded 5' primer and a J-beta primer mix. TCRdb ran MiXCR on the 5' RACE reads and lists one entry per CDR3 protein. The sample holds 1.4 million to 1.5 million distinct CDR3 sequences, around 42% seen once. Trimming stripped 5 bases from V and 10 bases from J, with 18 bases between. The CDR3 covers 15 residues. Germline V gives CDR1 MGHRA, CDR2 YSYEKL. Regarding this clonotype: Its matching antigen is unknown.

The authors extracted at least 5 micrograms of total RNA per sample. The V gene is TRBV4-1, the J gene TRBJ1-6, with a tentative D call TRBD1 (6 bases). The sample was blood. The clonotype comes from a woman between 18 and 29 years old in good health. CDR3 nucleotides: TGCGCCAGCAGCACACGGACAGTCCCGGAATCACCCCTCCACTTT. Amino acid sequence: CASSTRTVPESPLHF.